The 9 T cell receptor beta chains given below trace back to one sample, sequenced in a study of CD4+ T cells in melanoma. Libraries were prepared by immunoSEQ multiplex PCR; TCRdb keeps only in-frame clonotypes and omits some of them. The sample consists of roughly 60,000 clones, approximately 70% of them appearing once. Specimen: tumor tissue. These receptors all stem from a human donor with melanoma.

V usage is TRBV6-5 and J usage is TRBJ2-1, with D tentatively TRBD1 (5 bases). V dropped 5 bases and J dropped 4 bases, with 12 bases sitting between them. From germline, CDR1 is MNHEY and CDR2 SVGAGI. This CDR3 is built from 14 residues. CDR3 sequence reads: CASSTFQGYNEQFF. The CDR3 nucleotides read TGTGCCAGCAGTACGTTTCAGGGATACAATGAGCAGTTCTTC.

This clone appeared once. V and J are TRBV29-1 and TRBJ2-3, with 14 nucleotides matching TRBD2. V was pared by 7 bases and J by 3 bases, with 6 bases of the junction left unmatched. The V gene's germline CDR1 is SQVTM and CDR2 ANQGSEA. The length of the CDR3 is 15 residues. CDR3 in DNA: TGCAGCGCCGGACTAGCGGGGGGCGTGACAGATACGCAGTATTTT. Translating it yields CSAGLAGGVTDTQYF.

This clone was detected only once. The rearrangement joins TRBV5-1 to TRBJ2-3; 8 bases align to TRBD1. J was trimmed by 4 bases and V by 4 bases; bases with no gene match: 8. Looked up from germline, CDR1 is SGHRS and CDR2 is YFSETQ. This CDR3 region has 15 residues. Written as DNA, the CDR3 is TGCGCCAGCAGCAACGGACAGGGAACAGCAGATACGCAGTATTTT. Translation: CASSNGQGTADTQYF.

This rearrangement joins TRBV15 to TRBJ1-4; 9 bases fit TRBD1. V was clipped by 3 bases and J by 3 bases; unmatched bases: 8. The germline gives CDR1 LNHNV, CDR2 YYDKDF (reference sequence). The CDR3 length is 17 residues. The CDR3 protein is CATSSLIQGASNEKLFF. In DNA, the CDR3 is TGTGCCACCAGCAGTCTAATACAGGGGGCTTCTAATGAAAAACTGTTTTTT.

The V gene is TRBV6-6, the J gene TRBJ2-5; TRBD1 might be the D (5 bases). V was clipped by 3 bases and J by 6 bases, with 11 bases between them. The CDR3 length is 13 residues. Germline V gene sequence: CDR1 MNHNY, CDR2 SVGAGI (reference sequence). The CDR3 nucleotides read TGTGCCAGCAGTTATGGGGTGGGGCAGACCCAGTACTTC. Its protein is CASSYGVGQTQYF.

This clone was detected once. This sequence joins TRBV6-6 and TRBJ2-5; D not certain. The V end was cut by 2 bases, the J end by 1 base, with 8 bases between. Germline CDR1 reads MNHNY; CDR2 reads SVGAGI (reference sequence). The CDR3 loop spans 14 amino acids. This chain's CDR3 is CASSYRRLQETQYF. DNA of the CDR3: TGTGCCAGCAGTTACCGACGACTCCAAGAGACCCAGTACTTC.

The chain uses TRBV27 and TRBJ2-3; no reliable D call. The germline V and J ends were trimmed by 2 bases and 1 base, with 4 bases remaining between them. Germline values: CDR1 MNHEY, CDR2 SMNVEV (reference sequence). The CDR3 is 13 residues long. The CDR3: CASSLRRTDTQYF. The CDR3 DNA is TGTGCCAGCAGTTTAAGACGCACAGATACGCAGTATTTT.

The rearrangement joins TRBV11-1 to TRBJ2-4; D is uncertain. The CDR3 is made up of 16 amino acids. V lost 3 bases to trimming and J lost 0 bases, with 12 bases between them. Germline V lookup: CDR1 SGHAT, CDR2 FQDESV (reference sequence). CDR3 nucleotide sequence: TGTGCCAGCAGCTTTGGGGTGGCGGTAGCCAAAAACATTCAGTACTTC. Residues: CASSFGVAVAKNIQYF.

CDR3 sequence (DNA): TGTGCCAGCAGCTTAGTTAAAACCCAAGAGACCCAGTACTTC. This sequence encodes CASSLVKTQETQYF. J is TRBJ2-5 and V is TRBV7-9; D gene ambiguous. Trimming took off 1 base at V and 1 base at J, with 7 bases between the two ends. CDR1 and CDR2 from the germline V gene are SEHNR and FQNEAQ (reference sequence). There are 14 residues in the CDR3.